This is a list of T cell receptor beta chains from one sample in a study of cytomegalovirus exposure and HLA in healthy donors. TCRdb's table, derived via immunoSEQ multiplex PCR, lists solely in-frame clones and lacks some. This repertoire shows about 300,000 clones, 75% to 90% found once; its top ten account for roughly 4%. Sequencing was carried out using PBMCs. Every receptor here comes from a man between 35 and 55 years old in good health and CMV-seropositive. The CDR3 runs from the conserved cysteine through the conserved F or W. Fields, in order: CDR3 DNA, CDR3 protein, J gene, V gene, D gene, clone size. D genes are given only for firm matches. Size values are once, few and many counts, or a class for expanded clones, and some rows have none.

TGTGCCAGTAGTAACCGATACCTAGCAACTAATGAAAAACTGTTTTTT CASSNRYLATNEKLFF TRBJ1-4 TRBV19 . .
TGCGCCAGCAGCTTGGCCGGCGGGGTCCGACTCTACGAGCAGTACTTC CASSLAGGVRLYEQYF TRBJ2-7 TRBV5-1 . .
TGCAGCGTTGTATGGGCAGGGGTTTCCCAAGAGACCCAGTACTTC CSVVWAGVSQETQYF TRBJ2-5 TRBV29-1 . once
TGTGCCAGCAGTTACTCGACACGGACAACCGACGAGCAGTACTTC CASSYSTRTTDEQYF TRBJ2-7 TRBV6-6 . .
TGTGCCAGCAGCGCGGGGACTAGCGGGAGGGGTAGGGCCGGGGAGCTGTTTTTT CASSAGTSGRGRAGELFF TRBJ2-2 TRBV5-4 TRBD2 .
TGTGCCAGCAGTGAAAGCTATAGCAATCAGCCCCAGCATTTT CASSESYSNQPQHF TRBJ1-5 TRBV2 . .
TGTGCCAGCAGTCCCCCCTCGACAGTTTCCCCCAACGGGGAGCTGTTTTTT CASSPPSTVSPNGELFF TRBJ2-2 TRBV27 . .
TGCGCCAGCAGCCGAATAGCGGGAGCGACCGGGGAGCTGTTTTTT CASSRIAGATGELFF TRBJ2-2 TRBV5-1 TRBD2 .
TGTGCCAGCAGCTCGTTACCGACAGGGTATGAAAACACCATATATTTT CASSSLPTGYENTIYF TRBJ1-3 TRBV5-6 TRBD1 few
TGTGCCAGTAGTCAGGGCAGGTACGGCAATCAGCCCCAGCATTTT CASSQGRYGNQPQHF TRBJ1-5 TRBV19 . .
TGTGCCTGGAGGATGACAGGGCTCTCTGGAAACACCATATATTTT CAWRMTGLSGNTIYF TRBJ1-3 TRBV30 TRBD1 .
TGTGCCAGCAGTTTAGGTGGGCAGGGAGGGCACAATGAGCAGTTCTTC CASSLGGQGGHNEQFF TRBJ2-1 TRBV28 TRBD2 .
TGTGCCAGCAGCTCTAGCGGAAGTCCCTACGAGCAGTACTTC CASSSSGSPYEQYF TRBJ2-7 TRBV7-3 TRBD2 .
TGTGCCAGCAGTTACGGTCCCAGGGCCAAGACCCAGTACTTC CASSYGPRAKTQYF TRBJ2-5 TRBV6-5 . .
TGTGCCAGCAGTCCCCGGGAGAAGGTCACAGATACGCAGTATTTT CASSPREKVTDTQYF TRBJ2-3 TRBV28 . .
TGTTCCAGCAGCTTAAGGGGTGAAAAACTGTTTTTT CSSSLRGEKLFF TRBJ1-4 TRBV7-9 . .
TGCGCCAGCAGCTTGGGTTCGTGGGAGGTTTACAATGAGCAGTTCTTC CASSLGSWEVYNEQFF TRBJ2-1 TRBV5-1 . .
TGTGCCAGCAGCTTAAGTACGGGATTTGATCAGCCCCAGCATTTT CASSLSTGFDQPQHF TRBJ1-5 TRBV7-6 . .
TGTGCCAGCAACTCCGGAGGGAGGGAGCAGTTCTTC CASNSGGREQFF TRBJ2-1 TRBV9 . .
TGCGCCAGCAGCTTCCCCTCCGGGACAGCATACACAGATACGCAGTATTTT CASSFPSGTAYTDTQYF TRBJ2-3 TRBV5-1 TRBD1 .
TGCGCCAGCAGCCAAGATAAGACTAGCGGGTGGTACGAGCAGTACTTC CASSQDKTSGWYEQYF TRBJ2-7 TRBV4-3 TRBD2 .
TGCAGCGTTGAATTGCAGGGGAAGTCCTACAATGAGCAGTTCTTC CSVELQGKSYNEQFF TRBJ2-1 TRBV29-1 . .
TGTGCCAGCAGCTTAGTCGAAAGGGGCGAGCAGTACTTC CASSLVERGEQYF TRBJ2-7 TRBV7-2 . .
TGTGCCAGCCTGAGACAGGGAAGGAACACTGAAGCTTTCTTT CASLRQGRNTEAFF TRBJ1-1 TRBV2 TRBD1 .
TGTGGCCTAGTAGGACAGGGGAGGGCCGGGGAGCTGTTTTTT CGLVGQGRAGELFF TRBJ2-2 TRBV19 TRBD1 .
TGTGCCAGCAGTGTGGGACAGGGAGGAATCGGGGAGCTGTTTTTT CASSVGQGGIGELFF TRBJ2-2 TRBV25-1 TRBD1 .
TGTGCCAGCCCCCGCGGGGACAGGGAAGCGAATGAGCAGTTCTTC CASPRGDREANEQFF TRBJ2-1 TRBV2 TRBD1 .
TGCGCCAGCAGTGAAGGGGGTCTGAACACTGAAGCTTTCTTT CASSEGGLNTEAFF TRBJ1-1 TRBV10-1 . few
TGTGCCAGCAGCACGACTAGGAACCATGAGCAGTTCTTC CASSTTRNHEQFF TRBJ2-1 TRBV4-2 . .
TGTGCCAGTAGTATTGGCAGGGCCTACGAGCAGTACTTC CASSIGRAYEQYF TRBJ2-7 TRBV19 . .
TGTGCCAGCTCACCTGGCAGGGGCCGGTCTGGCTACACCTTC CASSPGRGRSGYTF TRBJ1-2 TRBV18 . .
TGTGCCAGCAGTACCAGACTGAACACCGGGGAGCTGTTTTTT CASSTRLNTGELFF TRBJ2-2 TRBV27 . .
TGTGCCAGCAGTCGACAGGGGGCGAGGTATTCTGGCTACACCTTC CASSRQGARYSGYTF TRBJ1-2 TRBV27 TRBD1 .
TGCGCCAGCAGCGCCCTGGGACTAGCGGGAGGGGACGAGCAGTACTTC CASSALGLAGGDEQYF TRBJ2-7 TRBV4-1 TRBD2 .
TGTGCCAGCAGTGGCCTAGCGGGAGGGCCGGCTGAGCAGTTCTTC CASSGLAGGPAEQFF TRBJ2-1 TRBV27 TRBD2 .
TGCGCCAGCAGCCAAGAGGGGCGACTAGCGGCCTACGAGCAGTACTTC CASSQEGRLAAYEQYF TRBJ2-7 TRBV4-1 TRBD2 .
TGCAGCGTTGATAGTCGGACTAGTAATGAGCAGTTCTTC CSVDSRTSNEQFF TRBJ2-1 TRBV29-1 TRBD2 .
TGTTCCAGCAGCCCGGGTCTAGTGATCGTAGGAGATGAGCAGTTCTTC CSSSPGLVIVGDEQFF TRBJ2-1 TRBV7-9 . .
TGTGCCAGCAGCTTCAGATCCAACACTAACTATGGCTACACCTTC CASSFRSNTNYGYTF TRBJ1-2 TRBV7-9 . .
TGTGCCAGCAAATTGGAGGGGCTGAGCAATCAGCCCCAGCATTTT CASKLEGLSNQPQHF TRBJ1-5 TRBV2 . once
TGTGCCAGCAGCGAGACAGGGCCGGAGACCCAGTACTTC CASSETGPETQYF TRBJ2-5 TRBV7-6 TRBD1 .
TGCGCCAGCAGCCTTGGTGGACTAGCGGGAGGTGGCACAGATACGCAGTATTTT CASSLGGLAGGGTDTQYF TRBJ2-3 TRBV5-1 TRBD2 .
TGCGCCAGCAGCTTGGAGGGGGCGGAAACCCAGCCCCAGCATTTT CASSLEGAETQPQHF TRBJ1-5 TRBV5-1 TRBD1 .